A selection of T cell receptor beta chains follows, all from one sample in a study of identical twins. TCRdb re-called the 5' RACE reads through MiXCR, storing one row per CDR3 protein. The sample lists hundreds of thousands of distinct CDR3 sequences, about 20% occurring once. These same records also appear under a second study, on T cells expressing NK-cell markers.

The sequencing input was PBMCs. The receptors shown here come from a woman aged 18-29 years in good health. Each CDR3 is given with its conserved first and last residue. A D gene is named only where the DNA matches it firmly. For some rows the clone size is stated as once, few or many, or as a class when expanded; others skip it.

V,D,size,length,J,DNA,CDR3
TRBV12-3/TRBV12-4,.,.,14,TRBJ2-2,TGTGCCAGCAGTTGGGGGCCGGGGGCCGGGGAGCTGTTTTTT,CASSWGPGAGELFF
TRBV2,TRBD2,.,13,TRBJ2-2,TGTGCCAGCGGGACTAGAGGGTCCGGGGAGCTGTTTTTT,CASGTRGSGELFF
TRBV12-3/TRBV12-4,.,few,11,TRBJ1-1,TGTGCCAGCGGAGTCCTCACTGAAGCTTTCTTT,CASGVLTEAFF
TRBV6-5,TRBD2,.,16,TRBJ2-3,TGTGCCAGCAGTTACCGGACTAGCAGTATTTCAGATACGCAGTATTTT,CASSYRTSSISDTQYF
TRBV12-3/TRBV12-4,.,many,14,TRBJ2-7,TGTGCCAGCAGCCCCCGGGGCACCTCCTACGAGCAGTACTTC,CASSPRGTSYEQYF
TRBV19,.,.,14,TRBJ2-7,TGTGCCAGTAGTATCCGGCAGGGTCCCTACGAGCAGTACTTC,CASSIRQGPYEQYF
TRBV6-5,.,.,14,TRBJ2-5,TGTGCCAGCAGTTACTCCCTAGAGGGGGAGACCCAGTACTTC,CASSYSLEGETQYF
TRBV24-1,TRBD2,few,16,TRBJ2-1,TGTGCCACCAGTGAGGCTAGCGGTCTCTCCTACAATGAGCAGTTCTTC,CATSEASGLSYNEQFF
TRBV9,.,.,15,TRBJ2-1,TGTGCCAGCAGCGTTCGGGGCCATCCCCCCAATGAGCAGTTCTTC,CASSVRGHPPNEQFF
TRBV3-1,.,.,13,TRBJ1-1,TGTGCCAGCAGCCAAGAGGATTTCACTGAAGCTTTCTTT,CASSQEDFTEAFF
TRBV9,.,few,12,TRBJ2-7,TGTGCCAGCAGCGTAGCTGACAACGAGCAGTACTTC,CASSVADNEQYF
TRBV7-9,.,once,12,TRBJ1-2,TGTGCCAGCAGCTTAGATGACTATGGCTACACCTTC,CASSLDDYGYTF
TRBV7-6,.,.,19,TRBJ2-4,TGTGCCAGCAGCTTAAGTGTGAGAGGGCAGACGAGTAGGAAAAACATTCAGTACTTC,CASSLSVRGQTSRKNIQYF
TRBV5-1,.,.,15,TRBJ2-7,TGCGCCAGCAGCTTGCATGGGAGCGGGTCCTACGAGCAGTACTTC,CASSLHGSGSYEQYF
TRBV9,.,.,14,TRBJ2-5,TGTGCCAGCAGCGTAGGGGGGACGGAGGAGACCCAGTACTTC,CASSVGGTEETQYF
TRBV6-5,.,.,14,TRBJ2-3,TGTGCCAGCAGTTACTCTCTGGGGGCAGATACGCAGTATTTT,CASSYSLGADTQYF
TRBV6-5,.,.,11,TRBJ2-7,TGTGCCACCGGGTCAGCCTACGAGCAGTACTTC,CATGSAYEQYF
TRBV20-1,.,few,13,TRBJ2-2,TGCAGTGCCGTAAACGGACGTTACGGGGAGCTGTTTTTT,CSAVNGRYGELFF
TRBV12-3/TRBV12-4,.,few,14,TRBJ2-7,TGTGCCAGCAGCGCCCGGGGATACGGCTACGAGCAGTACTTC,CASSARGYGYEQYF
TRBV3-1,TRBD1,many,14,TRBJ1-1,TGTGCCAGCAGTCTTGGGACAGGGGTGACTGAAGCTTTCTTT,CASSLGTGVTEAFF
TRBV3-1,TRBD2,.,14,TRBJ2-5,TGTGCCAGCAGCCCCTTAGCGGGGAGGGAGACCCAGTACTTC,CASSPLAGRETQYF
TRBV15,TRBD1,.,15,TRBJ2-5,TGTGCCACCAGCAGGAGTCCTGGACAGGAGGAGACCCAGTACTTC,CATSRSPGQEETQYF
TRBV4-3,.,few,13,TRBJ1-1,TGCGCCAGCAGCCAAGAGGTAGACACTGAAGCTTTCTTT,CASSQEVDTEAFF
TRBV20-1,.,few,14,TRBJ1-1,TGCAGTGCCCGTCGATCGGGGGGTATCGCTGAAGCTTTCTTT,CSARRSGGIAEAFF
TRBV10-3,.,.,14,TRBJ1-5,TGTGCCATCAGTGACTACCTAACTGGTCAGCCCCAGCATTTT,CAISDYLTGQPQHF
TRBV7-9,TRBD2,.,16,TRBJ2-1,TGTGCCAGCAGCTTAGCGCTGAGACTAGCGGACAATGAGGAGTTCTTC,CASSLALRLADNEEFF
TRBV7-8,TRBD1,few,17,TRBJ2-2,TGTGCCAGCAGCTTAGCGTGGGGGACAGGGGACACCGGGGAGCTGTTTTTT,CASSLAWGTGDTGELFF
TRBV7-7,.,few,15,TRBJ2-7,TGTGCCAGCAGCTTAGGCAGGGGGGTGGGCTACGAGCAGTACTTC,CASSLGRGVGYEQYF
TRBV12-3/TRBV12-4,.,few,15,TRBJ2-2,TGTGCCAGCTCTCCTGGGACATCTAACACCGGGGAGCTGTTTTTT,CASSPGTSNTGELFF
TRBV4-3,.,.,19,TRBJ2-2,TGCGCCAGCAGCCAGGGGTGGGGCGGAGGAGACTTAAACACCGGGGAGCTGTTTTTT,CASSQGWGGGDLNTGELFF